This entry is about one TCR beta chain. The antigen it binds to is not known. No much larger clonotype is one base removed from it; base qualities were not supplied. Separate from the roughly 650-subject first cohort, the validation cohort of about 130 subjects was the group to which the donors belonged. To prepare the library, the immunoSEQ multiplex PCR assay was applied. Under the source paper's analysis protocol: A statistical classification framework was built to diagnose cytomegalovirus status from the catalog of TCR beta chain sequences. TCRdb took this table from immuneACCESS and kept in-frame rearrangements with V and J called. Such tables lack part of the clones; where checked against another copy, unresolved V genes explain under half of the gap, and the rest is unexplained. The D gene and trimming were derived from the DNA, and the V and J assignments and clone size from that table. In this sample the table shows hundreds of thousands of clones, more than 80% of which occur a single time. Together, the top ten hold roughly 0.83% of the sample.

The entry originates in a study of cytomegalovirus exposure and HLA in healthy donors (dated 2017 in TCRdb). Describing the broader study: According to a later analysis, one platform produced both the 120 validation repertoires and the 550 to 800 repertoires of the first cohort. The study was designed to test whether signatures of past pathogen exposure could be identified by cataloging public T cell receptors. In addition to the first cohort of 500 to 850 subjects, a separate validation cohort of 130 or so different subjects was used. High-throughput TCR immunosequencing, statistical association of individual TCRs with disease status, and machine learning were combined to predict cytomegalovirus infection status.

The full study reports these points: A later analysis lacked HLA typing for the validation cohort, so it scored co-occurrence in that cohort across all 110 or so repertoires. A few of the identified cytomegalovirus-associated TCR beta chains were confirmed in vitro to be specific for cytomegalovirus antigens. While some public TCRs were present in many individuals, most TCR sequences turned up only very rarely across donors. The study listed 170 or so TCR beta chains as associated with cytomegalovirus. In both the original and validation cohorts, the classifier was reported to diagnose cytomegalovirus status with high specificity and sensitivity. Subsequent analysis determined that TCRs grouped into clusters in the first cohort also showed a tendency toward co-occurrence across the approximately 120 validation repertoires, and 94% of cluster scores exceeded 0. According to the authors, the approach could potentially be generalized to other disease states and immunological phenotypes.

The cysteine opens and the phenylalanine closes a CDR3 of 13 amino acids. Only the CDR3 DNA stays, 39 bases, in frame from base 1. In the germline V gene, CDR1 corresponds to SNHLY and CDR2 to FYNNEI. V is clipped by 3 bases and J by 1 base, and the sequence between their germline boundaries is 6 bases long. Sequencing was carried out using PBMCs. The chain employs TRBV2 and TRBJ2-5; the D gene remains uncertain. The sequence derives from a woman aged 18-30 years in good health and CMV-seronegative. The CDR3: CASSEFIQETQYF. The nucleotides read TGTGCCAGCAGTGAGTTTATCCAAGAGACCCAGTACTTC.